This T cell receptor beta chain was profiled in a study of blood T cell repertoires in COVID-19. The wider study: Both acute and convalescent COVID-19 samples were obtained from the United States, Italy and Spain. T cells, B-cell-depleted T cells, or PBMCs supplied cDNA or gDNA.

One Seattle source followed patients from active infection through their disease course. As handled by the study authors: Amplification of reference gene primers was used by the study to estimate nucleated cell counts. TCRdb's table, derived via immunoSEQ multiplex PCR, lists solely in-frame clones and lacks some. From that table come the V and J calls and clone size; the DNA was used to work out D and trimming. Found here are 150,000 to 180,000 clones, around 85% of them singletons; the top ten hold 0.63%. J was trimmed by 2 bases and V by 6 bases; bases with no gene match: 5. Germline loops: CDR1 LNHDA, CDR2 SQIVND (reference sequence). This CDR3 region has 14 residues.

The rearrangement joins TRBV19 to TRBJ1-2, with 8 bases that match TRBD1. The sequencing input was peripheral blood. The TCR comes from a man in his fifties or sixties with COVID-19, enrolled during active disease. The CDR3 protein is CASSLQGGNYGYTF. CDR3 DNA sequence: TGTGCCAGTAGCTTACAGGGGGGCAACTATGGCTACACCTTC. The full variable domain, with the rest looked up from reference TRBV19 and TRBJ1-2, is DGGITQSPKYLFRKEGQNVTLSCEQNLNHDAMYWYRQDPGQGLRLIYYSQIVNDFQKGDIAEGYSVSREKKESFPLTVTSAQKNPTAFYLCASSLQGGNYGYTFGSGTRLTVV.